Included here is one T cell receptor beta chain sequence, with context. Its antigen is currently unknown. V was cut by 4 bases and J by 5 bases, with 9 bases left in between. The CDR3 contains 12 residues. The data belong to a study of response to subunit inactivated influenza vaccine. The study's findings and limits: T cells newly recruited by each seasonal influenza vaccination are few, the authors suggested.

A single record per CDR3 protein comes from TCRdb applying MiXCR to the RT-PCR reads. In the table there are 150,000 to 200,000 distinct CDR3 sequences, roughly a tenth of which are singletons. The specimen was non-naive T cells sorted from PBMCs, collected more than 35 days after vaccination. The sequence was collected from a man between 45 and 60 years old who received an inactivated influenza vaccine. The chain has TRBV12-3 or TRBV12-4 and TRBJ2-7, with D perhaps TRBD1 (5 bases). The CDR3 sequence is CASSSAGNEQYF. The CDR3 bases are TGTGCCAGCAGTTCCGCAGGGAACGAGCAGTACTTC.